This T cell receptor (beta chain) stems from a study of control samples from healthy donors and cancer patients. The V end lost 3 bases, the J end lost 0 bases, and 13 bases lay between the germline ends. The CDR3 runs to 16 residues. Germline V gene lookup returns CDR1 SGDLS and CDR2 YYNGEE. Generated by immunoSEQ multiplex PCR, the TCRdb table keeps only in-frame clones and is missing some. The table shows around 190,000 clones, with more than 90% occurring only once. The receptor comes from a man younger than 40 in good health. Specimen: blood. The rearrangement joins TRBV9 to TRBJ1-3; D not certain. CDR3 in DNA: TGTGCCAGCAGCGCGGCCTCGCCGGACTCTGGAAACACCATATATTTT. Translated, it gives CASSAASPDSGNTIYF.